These 5 T cell receptor beta chains share one sample of origin, sequenced in a study of T cell clonality in common variable immunodeficiency. Clones were read by immunoSEQ multiplex PCR, and TCRdb kept only the in-frame ones, dropping some. The sample presents around 50,000 clones, none singletons. The sequenced sample was peripheral blood mononuclear cells. These receptors were collected from a person between 18 and 75 years old in good health.

This clone was observed at least ten times. The read stops 3 residues short of the end of the CDR3; the missing end is completed from the germline J gene. The chain has TRBV20-1 and TRBJ2-7, with D possibly being TRBD1 (6 bases). V shed 1 base and J shed 6 bases, with 16 bases lying between them. From germline, CDR1 is DFQATT and CDR2 SNEGSKA (reference sequence). The CDR3 loop spans 14 amino acids. CDR3 loop: CSARVRQGNGEQYF. The DNA read from the CDR3 is TGCAGTGCTAGAGTGAGGCAGGGGAATGGCGAG.

This clone was counted at least ten times. The CDR3 end lies 3 residues beyond the end of the read and is filled in from the germline J gene. The chain combines TRBV28 with TRBJ2-3; no firm D call. Germline CDR1 is MDHEN and CDR2 is SYDVKM. V lost 2 bases and J 2 bases, leaving 5 bases between the germline ends. CDR3 length: 13 residues. CDR3 region: CASSLSLTDTQYF. Incomplete CDR3 DNA: TGTGCCAGCAGTTTAAGCCTCACAGATACG.

Comment on this clone: The read halts 3 residues ahead of the CDR3 end, with the missing end drawn from the germline J gene. J is TRBJ2-2 and V is TRBV19, with D unclear. Germline CDR1 LNHDA, CDR2 SQIVND (reference sequence). This CDR3 has 13 amino acids. Trimming cost V 5 bases and J 7 bases, with 11 bases left between them. CDR3 sequence reads: CASSWVGGGELFF. CDR3 DNA (partial): TGTGCCAGTAGTTGGGTAGGCGGCGGGGAG.

This clone was counted at least ten times. The CDR3 extends 3 residues past the end of the read, so its final part is completed from the germline J gene. The chain couples TRBV20-1 to TRBJ2-1, with TRBD2 matching 12 bases. The CDR3 is made up of 16 amino acids. Per the germline V gene, CDR1 is DFQATT and CDR2 is SNEGSKA (reference sequence). Unmatched junction bases numbered 6, after V lost 0 bases and J lost 6 bases. The covered CDR3 bases are TGCAGTGCTAGAGATCCCCCTAGCGGGAGGGCCAATGAG. Amino acid sequence: CSARDPPSGRANE. The entire CDR3 reads CSARDPPSGRANEQFF.

This clone was seen ten or more times. Read sequence stops 3 residues before the CDR3 end, and the germline J gene provides the missing end. The chain combines TRBV3-1 (or the pseudogene TRBV3-2) with TRBJ2-1, with 7 bases aligning to TRBD1. Germline CDR1 reads LGHDT; CDR2 reads YNNKEL (reference sequence). The V and J ends lost 0 bases and 7 bases, in that order; junction bases with no gene match: 3. The CDR3 loop spans 14 amino acids. CDR3 DNA, as far as it was read: TGTGCCAGCAGCCAAGATCTCAGGGGGAATGAG. The encoded protein is CASSQDLRGNE. The whole CDR3 protein reads CASSQDLRGNEQFF.